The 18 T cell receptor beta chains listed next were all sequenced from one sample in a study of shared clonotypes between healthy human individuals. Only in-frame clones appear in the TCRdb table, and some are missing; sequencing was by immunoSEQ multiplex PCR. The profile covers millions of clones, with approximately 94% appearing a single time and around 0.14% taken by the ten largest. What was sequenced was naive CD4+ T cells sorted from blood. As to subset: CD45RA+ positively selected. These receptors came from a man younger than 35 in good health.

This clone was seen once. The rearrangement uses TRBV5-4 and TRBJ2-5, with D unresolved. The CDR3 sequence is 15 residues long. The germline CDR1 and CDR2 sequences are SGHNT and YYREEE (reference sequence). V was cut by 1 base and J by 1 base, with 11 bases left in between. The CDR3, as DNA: TGTGCCAGCAGCTTGATTACGGGCGGCCAAGAGACCCAGTACTTC. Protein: CASSLITGGQETQYF.

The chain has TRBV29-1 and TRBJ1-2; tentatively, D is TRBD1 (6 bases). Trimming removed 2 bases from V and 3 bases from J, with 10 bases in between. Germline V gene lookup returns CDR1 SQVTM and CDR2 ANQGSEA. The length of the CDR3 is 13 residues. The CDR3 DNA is TGCAGCGTTGAATGGGGGGCCCACTATGGCTACACCTTC. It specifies CSVEWGAHYGYTF.

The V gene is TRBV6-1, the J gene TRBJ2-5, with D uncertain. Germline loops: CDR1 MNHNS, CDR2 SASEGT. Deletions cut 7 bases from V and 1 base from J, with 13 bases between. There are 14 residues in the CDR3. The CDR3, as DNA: TGTGCCAGCAATAGGAAGGGTTCCCAAGAGACCCAGTACTTC. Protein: CASNRKGSQETQYF.

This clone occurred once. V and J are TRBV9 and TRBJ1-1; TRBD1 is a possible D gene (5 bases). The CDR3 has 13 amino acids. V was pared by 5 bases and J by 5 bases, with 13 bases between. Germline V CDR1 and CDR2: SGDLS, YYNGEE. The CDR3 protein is CASRDTEGTEAFF. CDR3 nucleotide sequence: TGTGCCAGCAGGGACACGGAGGGAACTGAAGCTTTCTTT. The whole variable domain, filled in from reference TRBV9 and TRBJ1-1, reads DSGVTQTPKHLITATGQRVTLRCSPRSGDLSVYWYQQSLDQGLQFLIQYYNGEERAKGNILERFSAQQFPDLHSELNLSSLELGDSALYFCASRDTEGTEAFFGQGTRLTVV.

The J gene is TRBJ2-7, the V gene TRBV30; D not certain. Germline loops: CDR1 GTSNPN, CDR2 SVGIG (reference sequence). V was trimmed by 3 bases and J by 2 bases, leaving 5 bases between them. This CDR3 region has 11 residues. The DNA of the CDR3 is TGTGCCTGGAGCGATACCTACGAGCAGTACTTC. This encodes CAWSDTYEQYF.

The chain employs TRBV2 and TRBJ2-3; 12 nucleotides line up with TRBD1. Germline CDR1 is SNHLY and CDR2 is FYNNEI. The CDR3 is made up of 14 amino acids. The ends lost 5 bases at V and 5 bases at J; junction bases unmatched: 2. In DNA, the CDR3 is TGTGCCAGCAGTCGGGACAGGGGGCTAGATACGCAGTATTTT. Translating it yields CASSRDRGLDTQYF.

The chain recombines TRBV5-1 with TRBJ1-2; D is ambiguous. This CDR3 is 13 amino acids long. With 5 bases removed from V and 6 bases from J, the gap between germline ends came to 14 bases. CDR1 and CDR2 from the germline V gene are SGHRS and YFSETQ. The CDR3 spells CASSLDGVDGYTF. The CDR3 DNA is TGCGCCAGCAGTCTAGATGGGGTGGATGGCTACACCTTC.

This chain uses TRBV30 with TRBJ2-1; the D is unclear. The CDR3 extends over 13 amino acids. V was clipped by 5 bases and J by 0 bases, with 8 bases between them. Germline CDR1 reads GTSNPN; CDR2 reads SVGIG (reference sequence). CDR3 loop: CAWAGDSYNEQFF. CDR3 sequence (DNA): TGTGCCTGGGCCGGTGACTCCTACAATGAGCAGTTCTTC.

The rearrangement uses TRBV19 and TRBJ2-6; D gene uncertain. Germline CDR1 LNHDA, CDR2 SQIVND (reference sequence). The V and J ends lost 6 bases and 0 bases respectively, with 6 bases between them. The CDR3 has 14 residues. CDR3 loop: CASRAGSGANVLTF. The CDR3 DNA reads TGTGCCAGTAGAGCCGGCTCTGGGGCCAACGTCCTGACTTTC.

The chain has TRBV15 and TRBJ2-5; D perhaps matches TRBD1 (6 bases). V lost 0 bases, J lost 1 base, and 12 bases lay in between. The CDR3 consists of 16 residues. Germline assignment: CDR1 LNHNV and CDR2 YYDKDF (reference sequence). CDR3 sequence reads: CATSRDGTGTQETQYF. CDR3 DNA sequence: TGTGCCACCAGCAGAGATGGAACAGGGACCCAAGAGACCCAGTACTTC. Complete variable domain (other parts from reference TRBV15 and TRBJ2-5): DAMVIQNPRYQVTQFGKPVTLSCSQTLNHNVMYWYQQKSSQAPKLLFHYYDKDFNNEADTPDNFQSRRPNTSFCFLDIRSPGLGDTAMYLCATSRDGTGTQETQYFGPGTRLLVL.

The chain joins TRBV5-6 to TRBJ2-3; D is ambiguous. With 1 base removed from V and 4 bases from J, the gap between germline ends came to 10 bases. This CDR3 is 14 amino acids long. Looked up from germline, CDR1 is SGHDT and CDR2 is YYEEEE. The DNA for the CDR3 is TGTGCCAGCAGCTTGTACTCGGTTTCAGATACGCAGTATTTT. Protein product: CASSLYSVSDTQYF.

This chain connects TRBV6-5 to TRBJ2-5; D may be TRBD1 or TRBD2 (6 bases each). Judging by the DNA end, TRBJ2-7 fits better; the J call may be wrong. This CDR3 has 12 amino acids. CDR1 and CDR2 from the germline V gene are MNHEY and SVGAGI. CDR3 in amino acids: CASRRGEDEQYF. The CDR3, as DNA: TGTGCCAGCAGAAGGGGGGAGGACGAGCAGTACTTC.

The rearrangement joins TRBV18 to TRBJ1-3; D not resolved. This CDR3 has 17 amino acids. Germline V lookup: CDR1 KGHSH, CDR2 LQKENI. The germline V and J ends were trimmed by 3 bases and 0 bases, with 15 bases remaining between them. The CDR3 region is CASSPRLTGLSGNTIYF. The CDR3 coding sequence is TGTGCCAGCTCACCTCGCTTGACGGGCCTCTCTGGAAACACCATATATTTT.

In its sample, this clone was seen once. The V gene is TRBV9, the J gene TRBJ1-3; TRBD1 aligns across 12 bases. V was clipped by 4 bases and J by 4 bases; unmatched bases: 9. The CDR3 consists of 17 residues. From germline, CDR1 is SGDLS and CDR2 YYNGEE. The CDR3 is CASSTSGQGARGNTIYF. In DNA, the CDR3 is TGTGCCAGCAGCACCTCGGGACAGGGGGCGAGGGGAAACACCATATATTTT.

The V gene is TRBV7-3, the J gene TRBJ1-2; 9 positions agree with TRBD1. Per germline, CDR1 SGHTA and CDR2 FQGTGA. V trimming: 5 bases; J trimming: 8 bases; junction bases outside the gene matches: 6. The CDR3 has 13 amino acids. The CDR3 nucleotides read TGTGCCAGCAGCGGGGGACAGGGTCAGGGCTACACCTTC. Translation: CASSGGQGQGYTF.

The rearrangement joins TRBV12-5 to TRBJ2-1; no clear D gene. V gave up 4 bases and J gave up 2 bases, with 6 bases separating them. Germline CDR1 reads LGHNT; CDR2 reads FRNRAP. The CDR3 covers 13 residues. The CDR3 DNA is TGTGCTAGTGGTTCGGTGACCTACAATGAGCAGTTCTTC. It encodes CASGSVTYNEQFF. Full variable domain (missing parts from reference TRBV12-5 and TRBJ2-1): DARVTQTPRHKVTEMGQEVTMRCQPILGHNTVFWYRQTMMQGLELLAYFRNRAPLDDSGMPKDRFSAEMPDATLATLKIQPSEPRDSAVYFCASGSVTYNEQFFGPGTRLTVL.

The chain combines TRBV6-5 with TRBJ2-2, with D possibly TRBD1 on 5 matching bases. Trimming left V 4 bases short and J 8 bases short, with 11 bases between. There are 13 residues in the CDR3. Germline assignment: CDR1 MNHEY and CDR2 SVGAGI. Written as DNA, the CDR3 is TGTGCCAGCAGTTTCAGGGCATTGGGGGAGCTGTTTTTT. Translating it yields CASSFRALGELFF.

The CDR3 protein is CASSEQGSEQFF. CDR3 DNA sequence: TGTGCCAGCAGCGAACAGGGGTCTGAGCAGTTCTTC. The V and J genes are TRBV6-1 and TRBJ2-1, with TRBD1 matching over 7 bases. The CDR3 runs 12 residues. CDR1 and CDR2 from the germline V gene are MNHNS and SASEGT. V shed 6 bases and J 9 bases; nucleotides not matched to a gene: 5.